The 20 T cell receptor beta chains presented below share a single source sample, sequenced in a study of shared clonotypes between healthy human individuals (dated by TCRdb to the early 2020s). CD8 naive samples were CD45RO-negative cells positively selected for CCR7, giving a CD45RA+CCR7+ population that excluded TemRA cells. To prepare the library, the immunoSEQ multiplex PCR assay was applied. The clones in this table, taken by TCRdb from immuneACCESS, are in-frame only. Not every clone is retained; where verified, under half of the shortfall comes from an unresolved V gene, and the cause of the rest is unknown. This sample has under 2,000,000 clones in its table, and approximately 95% of those were observed once. The ten largest clonotypes hold 0.95% to 1.5% of the sample. The sequenced sample was naive CD8+ T cells sorted from blood. The cell subset or site label on this specimen signifies: CD45RA+CCR7+. All receptors derive from a man between 18 and 29 years old in good health.

V and J are TRBV4-3 and TRBJ2-3; D gene unclear. The CDR3 sequence is 15 residues long. Between the trimmed V and J ends, which lost 2 bases and 3 bases, there was a span of 12 bases. Germline assignment: CDR1 LGHNA and CDR2 YSLEER. This CDR3 is CASSQRSGGTDTQYF. CDR3 bases: TGCGCCAGCAGCCAACGATCGGGTGGGACAGATACGCAGTATTTT.

The chain carries TRBV7-8 and TRBJ1-5; 8 bases are a match to TRBD1. Trimming cost V 4 bases and J 6 bases; bases outside gene matches: 14. This CDR3 region has 17 residues. CDR1 is SGHVS, CDR2 FQNEAQ, per germline. The CDR3 spells CASSSYEVRGRGQPQHF. The CDR3 DNA is TGTGCCAGCAGCTCCTACGAAGTCAGGGGGCGAGGTCAGCCCCAGCATTTT.

As regards this clone: Other DNA sequences within the sample encode an identical CDR3. The chain combines TRBV27 with TRBJ2-7; 9 positions match TRBD1. This CDR3 contains 14 residues. V lost 9 bases, J lost 3 bases, and 9 bases stayed unmatched. Germline V lookup: CDR1 MNHEY, CDR2 SMNVEV (reference sequence). This CDR3 reads CASSLGQGYYEQYF. DNA of the CDR3: TGTGCCAGTTCCTTGGGACAGGGATACTACGAGCAGTACTTC.

Details on this clone: The sample has other DNA sequences that encode this CDR3 too. The chain couples TRBV13 to TRBJ2-1; TRBD2 agrees at 8 bases. The junction had 3 bases not matched to a gene; V was cut back by 3 bases and J by 2 bases. CDR3 length equals 15 residues. Germline-derived CDR1 and CDR2 are PRHDT and FYEKMQ (reference sequence). CDR3 sequence reads: CASSFSGGAYNEQFF. CDR3 sequence (DNA): TGTGCCAGCAGCTTTTCCGGGGGGGCCTACAATGAGCAGTTCTTC. The entire variable domain, with the rest obtained from reference TRBV13 and TRBJ2-1, is as follows: AAGVIQSPRHLIKEKRETATLKCYPIPRHDTVYWYQQGPGQDPQFLISFYEKMQSDKGSIPDRFSAQQFSDYHSELNMSSLELGDSALYFCASSFSGGAYNEQFFGPGTRLTVL.

This clone appeared a single time. The chain is built from TRBV9 and TRBJ1-1, with D maybe TRBD1 (5 bases). This CDR3 has 14 amino acids. Trimming left V 0 bases short and J 3 bases short, with 9 bases between. The germline gives CDR1 SGDLS, CDR2 YYNGEE. For the CDR3, the DNA is TGTGCCAGCAGCGTAGATCAGGGCGACACTGAAGCTTTCTTT. This sequence encodes CASSVDQGDTEAFF.

The rearrangement uses TRBV7-2 and TRBJ2-1; a possible D gene is TRBD2 (5 bases). This CDR3 contains 16 residues. V was trimmed by 5 bases and J by 3 bases, leaving 17 bases between them. CDR1 SGHTA and CDR2 FQGNSA come from the germline V gene. The CDR3 DNA is TGTGCCAGCAGCCCCGCAGAGGGCCCCCGCTACAATGAGCAGTTCTTC. It encodes CASSPAEGPRYNEQFF. The whole variable domain, filled in from reference TRBV7-2 and TRBJ2-1, reads GAGVSQSPSNKVTEKGKDVELRCDPISGHTALYWYRQSLGQGLEFLIYFQGNSAPDKSGLPSDRFSAERTGGSVSTLTIQRTQQEDSAVYLCASSPAEGPRYNEQFFGPGTRLTVL.

As regards this clone: The same CDR3 arises from other DNA sequences in this sample as well. V gene TRBV11-2 combines with J gene TRBJ1-2; no reliable D call. Germline V lookup: CDR1 SGHAT, CDR2 FQNNGV. V dropped 3 bases and J dropped 2 bases, with 10 bases sitting between them. This CDR3 has 14 amino acids. CDR3 protein: CASSLGSGNYGYTF. DNA for the CDR3: TGTGCCAGCAGCTTGGGATCAGGAAACTATGGCTACACCTTC.

The rearrangement links TRBV15 to TRBJ2-7, with TRBD2 matching 10 bases. Germline values: CDR1 LNHNV, CDR2 YYDKDF (reference sequence). The V and J ends lost 0 bases and 7 bases, in that order; junction bases with no gene match: 6. The CDR3 is 15 residues long. In DNA, the CDR3 is TGTGCCACCAGCAGAGATCTAGCGGGAGTTGGGGAGCAGTACTTC. Translating gives CATSRDLAGVGEQYF. Using reference TRBV15 and TRBJ2-7 for the parts outside the CDR3, the full variable domain is DAMVIQNPRYQVTQFGKPVTLSCSQTLNHNVMYWYQQKSSQAPKLLFHYYDKDFNNEADTPDNFQSRRPNTSFCFLDIRSPGLGDTAMYLCATSRDLAGVGEQYFGPGTRLTVT.

The chain is built from TRBV11-2 and TRBJ2-3, with D possibly being TRBD2 (6 bases). The germline V gene has CDR1 SGHAT and CDR2 FQNNGV. Trimming removed 5 bases from V and 3 bases from J, with 21 bases in between. The CDR3 runs to 17 residues. In DNA, the CDR3 is TGTGCCAGCAGCCCCCCTTCCGGGGGAGGTATAACAGATACGCAGTATTTT. Its translation: CASSPPSGGGITDTQYF.

The genes are TRBV27 and TRBJ2-5; TRBD1 matches 8 bases. The CDR3 is 15 residues long. Trimming cost V 1 base and J 5 bases; bases outside gene matches: 6. Germline CDR1 reads MNHEY; CDR2 reads SMNVEV (reference sequence). The CDR3 nucleotides are TGTGCCAGCAGTTTATTACAGGGGGGACGGGAGACCCAGTACTTC. It specifies CASSLLQGGRETQYF.

This chain connects TRBV11-2 to TRBJ1-5; tentative D call: TRBD1 (5 bases). The CDR3 has 15 residues. V was pared by 0 bases and J by 7 bases, with 13 bases between. CDR1 is SGHAT, CDR2 FQNNGV, per germline. The CDR3 DNA is TGTGCCAGCAGCTTAGAGGGCGGGGGTAGCCAGCCCCAGCATTTT. Encoded protein: CASSLEGGGSQPQHF.

The chain combines TRBV27 with TRBJ1-6; no firm D call. CDR3 length: 12 residues. V was shortened by 1 base and J by 10 bases, with 5 bases between the two germline ends. Germline V gene lookup returns CDR1 MNHEY and CDR2 SMNVEV (reference sequence). The CDR3 bases are TGTGCCAGCAGTTTATATACCTCACCCCTCCACTTT. As protein: CASSLYTSPLHF.

This clone was recorded only once. Other nucleotide sequences in the sample specify the same CDR3. The genes are TRBV5-4 and TRBJ2-7, with 8 bases aligning to TRBD1. The CDR3 consists of 13 residues. With 2 bases clipped from V and 5 bases from J, the junction kept 3 bases outside the gene matches. The germline gives CDR1 SGHNT, CDR2 YYREEE (reference sequence). For the CDR3, the DNA is TGTGCCAGCAGCTTCGACAGGGGTCACGAGCAGTACTTC. It yields the protein CASSFDRGHEQYF.

V usage is TRBV15 and J usage is TRBJ1-5; D is possibly TRBD1 (6 bases). The CDR3 consists of 15 residues. V lost 2 bases to trimming and J lost 3 bases, with 11 bases between them. CDR1 LNHNV and CDR2 YYDKDF come from the germline V gene (reference sequence). The CDR3 protein is CATSRTGMDNQPQHF. The CDR3 DNA reads TGTGCCACCAGCAGAACAGGGATGGACAATCAGCCCCAGCATTTT. The complete variable domain, with remaining parts taken from reference TRBV15 and TRBJ1-5, reads DAMVIQNPRYQVTQFGKPVTLSCSQTLNHNVMYWYQQKSSQAPKLLFHYYDKDFNNEADTPDNFQSRRPNTSFCFLDIRSPGLGDTAMYLCATSRTGMDNQPQHFGDGTRLSIL.

This clone was seen a single time. V is TRBV6-6 and J is TRBJ2-7, with D unresolved. CDR1 is MNHNY and CDR2 is SVGAGI in the germline V gene (reference sequence). The CDR3 is made up of 13 amino acids. V shed 4 bases and J shed 6 bases, with 13 bases lying between them. The CDR3 sequence: CASSFNFGGEQYF. For the CDR3, the DNA is TGTGCCAGCAGTTTCAACTTTGGTGGCGAGCAGTACTTC.

The chain links TRBV4-1 to TRBJ2-7; D gene unclear. The V end lost 0 bases, the J end lost 0 bases, and 6 bases lay between the germline ends. CDR3 length: 14 residues. Germline V gene lookup returns CDR1 MGHRA and CDR2 YSYEKL. For the CDR3, the DNA is TGCGCCAGCAGCCAAGAGGAAGTCTCCTACGAGCAGTACTTC. Encoded protein: CASSQEEVSYEQYF.

The chain is built from TRBV4-3 and TRBJ2-2, with TRBD2 identical over 7 bases. Germline assignment: CDR1 LGHNA and CDR2 YSLEER. V gave up 1 base and J gave up 3 bases; unmatched junction bases: 8. CDR3 length: 17 residues. The CDR3 DNA follows: TGCGCCAGCAGCCAAGTTTACGGGAGGTTAGACACCGGGGAGCTGTTTTTT. Protein: CASSQVYGRLDTGELFF.

The rearrangement links TRBV15 to TRBJ1-6, with 9 bases that match TRBD1. Germline V gene sequence: CDR1 LNHNV, CDR2 YYDKDF (reference sequence). The CDR3 is made up of 14 amino acids. J was trimmed by 7 bases and V by 5 bases; bases with no gene match: 3. The CDR3 sequence is CATSLGQGNSPLHF. The CDR3 DNA reads as TGTGCCACCAGCCTGGGACAGGGAAATTCACCCCTCCACTTT.

This clone was detected only once. The rearrangement links TRBV7-9 to TRBJ2-2, with 8 bases that match TRBD1. Per the germline V gene, CDR1 is SEHNR and CDR2 is FQNEAQ (reference sequence). Trimming at V came to 5 bases and at J to 1 base, leaving 9 bases not matched to a gene. This CDR3 has 17 residues. DNA of the CDR3: TGTGCCAGCAGCCCCCCCCTCGGGACAGGGAACACCGGGGAGCTGTTTTTT. Amino acids: CASSPPLGTGNTGELFF.

This chain links TRBV27 with TRBJ2-7; perhaps TRBD1 as D (5 bases). CDR1 MNHEY and CDR2 SMNVEV come from the germline V gene (reference sequence). This CDR3 contains 15 residues. Deletions cut 5 bases from V and 0 bases from J, with 14 bases between. For the CDR3, the DNA is TGTGCCAGCAGTGCGACAGTAACGAGCTCCTACGAGCAGTACTTC. Its protein is CASSATVTSSYEQYF.